This TCR beta chain was identified during a study of blood T cell repertoires in COVID-19. About the study: COVID-19 samples collected from the United States, Italy and Spain covered acute and convalescent phases. T cells, B-cell-depleted T cells, or PBMCs supplied cDNA or gDNA.

Original methodology: Estimated nucleated cell counts came from reference gene primer amplification. Method: immunoSEQ multiplex PCR; TCRdb's copy keeps in-frame clones and lacks some. V and J calls and clone size come straight from that table; D and trimming were deduced from the DNA. Of 25,000 or so clones detected, roughly 90% appear once; the ten largest clones hold 6.5% to 8%. The sample consisted of peripheral blood. This clonotype originated in a human donor in a cohort sampled during active COVID-19.

The CDR3 protein is CASSLGQDRYNSPLHF. In nucleotides, the CDR3 is TGTGCCAGCAGCCTGGGACAGGACCGATATAATTCACCCCTCCACTTT. V gene TRBV28 combines with J gene TRBJ1-6, with 8 positions matching TRBD1. Germline V gene lookup returns CDR1 MDHEN and CDR2 SYDVKM. After removal of 6 bases from V and 4 bases from J, the junction contained 8 bases not matched to a gene. This CDR3 contains 16 residues.